Listed here are 26 T cell receptor beta chains from one sample, sequenced in a study of blood T cell repertoires in COVID-19 (dated by TCRdb to 2020 to 2021). The library relied on the immunoSEQ multiplex PCR assay. In TCRdb, the immuneACCESS table is reduced to in-frame sequences with V and J assigned. These tables do not hold every clone; where another copy was compared, an unresolved V gene accounts for under half, and the others remain unexplained. Recorded for this sample are under 200,000 clones; around 82% of them occurred a single time. The ten most abundant clones make up about 1.2% of the sample. The material sequenced was peripheral blood. The origin of the receptors is a man between 60 and 70 years old who had recovered from COVID-19.

The chain carries TRBV7-4 and TRBJ2-7; no firm D call. Trimming stripped 5 bases from V and 8 bases from J, with 7 bases between. This CDR3 contains 10 residues. Germline lookup yields CDR1 SGHVT and CDR2 SQSDAQ. The CDR3 DNA reads TGTGCCAGCAGCCACACTAAGCAGTACTTC. Translation gives CASSHTKQYF.

J is TRBJ1-5 and V is TRBV4-1, with D perhaps TRBD1 (5 bases). CDR3 length: 13 residues. Deletions cut 1 base from V and 6 bases from J, with 7 bases between. Germline V gene data show CDR1 as MGHRA and CDR2 as YSYEKL. The CDR3 region has the DNA TGCGCCAGCAGCCAAGGGGGACTTCAGCCCCAGCATTTT. Its translation: CASSQGGLQPQHF.

The chain employs TRBV6-6 and TRBJ1-1; D is possibly TRBD1 (6 bases). This CDR3 spans 17 amino acids. V was shortened by 6 bases and J by 3 bases, with 23 bases between the two germline ends. Germline V gene lookup returns CDR1 MNHNY and CDR2 SVGAGI (reference sequence). The CDR3: CASRRIPSTGRDTEAFF. The CDR3 DNA reads TGTGCCAGCAGACGAATCCCGTCGACAGGCCGGGACACTGAAGCTTTCTTT.

The rearrangement links TRBV11-2 to TRBJ2-7, with 8 bases fitting TRBD2. J was trimmed by 1 base and V by 5 bases; bases with no gene match: 16. The CDR3 length is 18 residues. CDR1 and CDR2 from the germline V gene are SGHAT and FQNNGV. CDR3 nucleotide sequence: TGTGCCAGCAGCAGCTGGAAAGTAGCGGGGACCCTTTCCTACGAGCAGTACTTC. This sequence encodes CASSSWKVAGTLSYEQYF.

J is TRBJ1-2 and V is TRBV4-2; 7 nucleotides agree with TRBD1. V lost 0 bases, J lost 4 bases, and 8 bases stayed unmatched. The CDR3 totals 16 residues. Germline V CDR1 and CDR2: LGHNA, YNFKEQ. For the CDR3, the DNA is TGTGCCAGCAGCCAAGATAGTACAGGGGTGGGCTATGGCTACACCTTC. Amino acid sequence: CASSQDSTGVGYGYTF.

This sequence joins TRBV7-3 and TRBJ1-6, with D unresolved. The CDR3 sequence is 13 residues long. With 5 bases removed from V and 6 bases from J, the gap between germline ends came to 8 bases. Germline values: CDR1 SGHTA, CDR2 FQGTGA. The CDR3 DNA reads TGTGCCAGCAGCCCCACCAGTAATTCACCCCTCCACTTT. Translated: CASSPTSNSPLHF.

The V and J genes are TRBV28 and TRBJ2-1, with 10 nucleotides matching TRBD1. The length of the CDR3 is 16 residues. Germline CDR1 reads MDHEN; CDR2 reads SYDVKM. V shed 6 bases and J 3 bases; nucleotides not matched to a gene: 8. CDR3: CASSPVGTGDYNEQFF. In nucleotides, the CDR3 is TGTGCCAGCAGCCCTGTGGGGACAGGGGACTACAATGAGCAGTTCTTC.

This clone appeared a single time. The V gene is TRBV5-8, the J gene TRBJ1-1, with D perhaps matching TRBD1 (5 bases). Germline V gene sequence: CDR1 SGHTS, CDR2 YDEGEE. This CDR3 spans 12 amino acids. V was cut by 4 bases and J by 10 bases, with 14 bases left in between. The CDR3 DNA is TGTGCCAGCAGCCGGGTCCAGGGCGGAGCTTTCTTT. This encodes CASSRVQGGAFF.

This sequence joins TRBV27 and TRBJ1-4; 7 bases are a match to TRBD1. Germline CDR1 is MNHEY and CDR2 is SMNVEV (reference sequence). The CDR3 sequence is 14 residues long. Trimming cost V 6 bases and J 8 bases; bases outside gene matches: 9. CDR3 nucleotides: TGTGCCAGCAGCCAAACCGCCAGGGGGGAAAAACTGTTTTTT. Its protein is CASSQTARGEKLFF.

V usage is TRBV7-2 and J usage is TRBJ1-5; the D gene is possibly TRBD1 (6 bases). CDR3 length: 17 residues. Germline V gives CDR1 SGHTA, CDR2 FQGNSA. The V end was cut by 3 bases, the J end by 4 bases, with 19 bases between. The CDR3 is CASSLVGQSAFNQPQHF. The CDR3 DNA follows: TGTGCCAGCAGCTTGGTTGGACAGTCAGCTTTTAATCAGCCCCAGCATTTT.

The rearrangement uses TRBV6-5 and TRBJ1-1; 8 bases line up with TRBD1. V trimming: 2 bases; J trimming: 0 bases; junction bases outside the gene matches: 5. There are 16 residues in the CDR3. CDR1 and CDR2 from the germline V gene are MNHEY and SVGAGI. The CDR3 sequence is CASSYGDRPMNTEAFF. DNA for the CDR3: TGTGCCAGCAGTTACGGGGACAGGCCAATGAACACTGAAGCTTTCTTT.

Comment on this clone: An end of the junction differs from the germline gene, which may be a read error. Other DNA sequences from this sample encode an identical CDR3 as well. The V and J genes are TRBV19 and TRBJ2-5, with no clear D. The germline CDR1 and CDR2 sequences are LNHDA and SQIVND (reference sequence). CDR3 length: 14 amino acids. The CDR3 spells CASSSIAVTETQYF. As DNA, the CDR3 is TGCGCCAGTAGTTCCATCGCGGTCACAGAGACCCAGTACTTC.

This clone was seen once. The J gene is TRBJ1-4, the V gene TRBV19; D is perhaps TRBD1 (5 bases). From germline, CDR1 is LNHDA and CDR2 SQIVND (reference sequence). The CDR3 has 15 amino acids. V was clipped by 4 bases and J by 8 bases, with 17 bases between them. The CDR3 spells CASSTRGRDKEKLFF. The DNA for the CDR3 is TGTGCCAGTAGTACCCGCGGCAGGGATAAAGAAAAACTGTTTTTT.

This chain uses TRBV3-1 (or the pseudogene TRBV3-2) with TRBJ1-4; tentative D call: TRBD1 (5 bases). V gave up 4 bases and J gave up 8 bases, with 11 bases separating them. This CDR3 has 13 amino acids. Germline-derived CDR1 and CDR2 are LGHDT and YNNKEL (reference sequence). CDR3 sequence: CASSPGAGEKLFF. The DNA of the CDR3 is TGTGCCAGCAGCCCCGGGGCGGGAGAAAAACTGTTTTTT.

This clone has a single count. This chain uses TRBV13 with TRBJ2-3; D is uncertain. CDR1 is PRHDT, CDR2 FYEKMQ, per germline (reference sequence). The CDR3 runs 14 residues. V was shortened by 3 bases and J by 4 bases, with 11 bases between the two germline ends. CDR3 sequence reads: CASSFPLRADTQYF. The CDR3 DNA follows: TGTGCCAGCAGCTTCCCCCTGCGTGCAGATACGCAGTATTTT.

This CDR3 is CASIYSGANVLTF. The DNA of the CDR3 is TGTGCCAGCATCTACTCTGGGGCCAACGTCCTGACTTTC. This chain joins TRBV5-5 and TRBJ2-6; D not certain. Looked up from germline, CDR1 is SGHKS and CDR2 is YYEKEE (reference sequence). The ends were cut back, 6 bases at V and 0 bases at J, with 4 bases in the middle. The CDR3 length is 13 residues.

In DNA form, the CDR3 reads TGTGCCAGCAGCGCCCCAGGGGGAAAACTGTTTTTT. This translates into CASSAPGGKLFF. The V gene is TRBV5-5, the J gene TRBJ1-4, with 7 bases aligning to TRBD1. V lost 4 bases to trimming and J lost 10 bases; unmatched junction nucleotides: 4. Germline assignment: CDR1 SGHKS and CDR2 YYEKEE (reference sequence). The CDR3 totals 12 residues.

There are a few counts of this clone. The V and J genes are TRBV7-2 and TRBJ2-4; 7 nucleotides align to TRBD2. V trimming: 1 base; J trimming: 9 bases; junction bases outside the gene matches: 9. Per the germline V gene, CDR1 is SGHTA and CDR2 is FQGNSA. The CDR3 is 15 amino acids. The CDR3 DNA reads TGTGCCAGCAGCTTAGAGTCAGCGGGGCGGGGCATTCAGTACTTC. This gives the protein CASSLESAGRGIQYF.

The chain is built from TRBV7-2 and TRBJ2-2; 11 nucleotides align to TRBD2. Germline-derived CDR1 and CDR2 are SGHTA and FQGNSA. This CDR3 comprises 18 residues. With V trimmed by 5 bases and J by 3 bases, 11 bases remained unmatched. The CDR3, as DNA: TGTGCCAGCAGCCTGCGGGTAGCGGGGGGGGCCCACACCGGGGAGCTGTTTTTT. Protein product: CASSLRVAGGAHTGELFF.

This clone was counted many times. The chain combines TRBV25-1 with TRBJ2-7; 7 bases fit TRBD1. The germline CDR1 and CDR2 sequences are MGHDK and SYGVNS. Losses at the gene ends were 6 bases for V and 3 bases for J; bases not matched to a gene: 5. The CDR3 is 13 residues long. The CDR3 coding sequence is TGTGCCAGCAGGAGGGGGACAGACTACGAGCAGTACTTC. It codes for CASRRGTDYEQYF.

The chain recombines TRBV6-5 with TRBJ2-7, with 7 bases matching TRBD1. Trimming took 8 bases from V and 7 from J; bases not matched to a gene: 11. CDR3 length: 13 amino acids. The V gene's germline CDR1 is MNHEY and CDR2 SVGAGI. CDR3 sequence reads: CASWVGAGGEQYF. The CDR3, as DNA: TGTGCCAGCTGGGTCGGGGCAGGGGGTGAGCAGTACTTC.

This clone was seen once. The chain carries TRBV5-1 and TRBJ2-1, with D unclear. Per the germline V gene, CDR1 is SGHRS and CDR2 is YFSETQ. There are 15 residues in the CDR3. Trimming took off 0 bases at V and 0 bases at J, with 7 bases between the two ends. Written as DNA, the CDR3 is TGCGCCAGCAGCTTGGAAGCGAACTCCTACAATGAGCAGTTCTTC. It yields the protein CASSLEANSYNEQFF.

The chain employs TRBV7-9 and TRBJ1-2, with D unclear. Trimming cost V 0 bases and J 8 bases, with 16 bases left between them. Germline V gene lookup returns CDR1 SEHNR and CDR2 FQNEAQ (reference sequence). The CDR3 is made up of 15 amino acids. DNA for the CDR3: TGTGCCAGCAGCTTAGCGCGGCAGCTTGACGACGGCTACACCTTC. Translated: CASSLARQLDDGYTF. Full variable domain (outside the CDR3, taken from reference TRBV7-9 and TRBJ1-2): DTGVSQNPRHKITKRGQNVTFRCDPISEHNRLYWYRQTLGQGPEFLTYFQNEAQLEKSRLLSDRFSAERPKGSFSTLEIQRTEQGDSAMYLCASSLARQLDDGYTFGSGTRLTVV.

The J gene is TRBJ2-5, the V gene TRBV29-1, with D possibly matching TRBD2 (5 bases). This CDR3 region has 14 residues. V lost 7 bases to trimming and J lost 1 base, with 16 bases between them. CDR1 is SQVTM and CDR2 is ANQGSEA in the germline V gene. The CDR3 region is CSGRRGGGQETQYF. Written as DNA, the CDR3 is TGCAGCGGGCGCCGGGGTGGAGGCCAAGAGACCCAGTACTTC.

The chain has TRBV5-5 and TRBJ2-7, with 10 nucleotides matching TRBD1. V was pared by 0 bases and J by 5 bases, with 8 bases of the junction left unmatched. CDR1 SGHKS and CDR2 YYEKEE come from the germline V gene (reference sequence). This CDR3 has 16 residues. The DNA for the CDR3 is TGTGCCAGCAGCTTGGCGGGACAGGGGAGGCAAAACGAGCAGTACTTC. This gives the protein CASSLAGQGRQNEQYF.

V gene TRBV3-1 (or the pseudogene TRBV3-2) combines with J gene TRBJ1-4; TRBD1 is a possible D gene (5 bases). This CDR3 is 14 amino acids long. V was pared by 4 bases and J by 11 bases, with 17 bases between. Germline V gives CDR1 LGHDT, CDR2 YNNKEL (reference sequence). CDR3 region: CASSLRGEAPKLFF. In DNA form, the CDR3 reads TGTGCCAGCAGCCTAAGAGGGGAGGCACCCAAACTGTTTTTT.